This is a list of T cell receptor beta chains from one sample in a study of blood T cell repertoires in COVID-19. The repertoire was sequenced with immunoSEQ multiplex PCR; TCRdb's copy has only in-frame clones and lacks some. The repertoire consists of about 120,000 clones, with roughly 80% occurring once and the leading ten covering 9% to 14%. Sequencing was done on a sample of peripheral blood. Source of these receptors: a human donor in a cohort sampled during active COVID-19. CDR3s include the opening cysteine and the closing phenylalanine or tryptophan. A D gene is named only where the DNA matches it firmly. Size is stated for part of the rows, as once, few or many counts, or as a class when the clone is expanded.

>TRBJ2-3|-|once|TRBV10-1
CASSGLEGTQYF
TGCGCCAGCAGTGGACTTGAGGGTACGCAGTATTTT
>TRBJ1-5|TRBD1|-|TRBV6-1
CASSEIGGQGALRQPQHF
TGTGCCAGCAGTGAAATTGGGGGGCAGGGGGCATTGAGGCAGCCCCAGCATTTT
>TRBJ2-7|TRBD1|-|TRBV27
CASSQHPTGGAAYEQYF
TGTGCCAGCAGTCAACATCCGACAGGGGGCGCGGCCTACGAGCAGTACTTC
>TRBJ2-2|-|-|TRBV6-1
CASSENRENTGELFF
TGTGCCAGCAGTGAAAACAGGGAGAACACCGGGGAGCTGTTTTTT
>TRBJ1-1|-|-|TRBV28
CASLWGRGTEAFF
TGTGCCAGCCTCTGGGGCCGCGGCACTGAAGCTTTCTTT
>TRBJ1-6|TRBD1|-|TRBV10-2
CASRFSDRHSPLHF
TGCGCCAGTCGTTTCTCGGACAGGCATTCACCCCTCCACTTT
>TRBJ2-3|-|-|TRBV5-5
CASSRLGATQYF
TGTGCCAGCAGCCGGCTAGGGGCTACGCAGTATTTT
>TRBJ2-2|-|-|TRBV5-6
CASSAGGGTISLFF
TGTGCCAGCAGCGCTGGGGGCGGGACTATTTCGCTGTTTTTT
>TRBJ2-4|-|once|TRBV6-1
CASSETVNVAKNIQYF
TGTGCCAGCAGTGAAACAGTGAATGTAGCCAAAAACATTCAGTACTTC
>TRBJ2-7|-|-|TRBV4-1
CASSQDRSQPSYEQYF
TGCGCCAGCAGCCAAGATAGGAGCCAGCCCTCCTACGAGCAGTACTTC